This TCR beta chain was retrieved from a study of CD8+CD57+ T cells in acquired aplastic anemia (dated by TCRdb to the late 2010s). Turning to the overall study: On average, sorted CD4+ and CD8+ cells yielded around 3.4 ug of extracted DNA, with a range of roughly 0.18 to 30 ug. CD8+CD57+ expansion was defined as frequency above the mean frequency observed in healthy subjects. Overall study outcomes, separate from this receptor: Patients and healthy controls showed no significant difference in CD8+ Simpson's diversity (P=0.060). Fewer than 30 CD8+ CDR3 sequences were found in both patients and controls but appeared to be highly expressed in patients and within the immunodominant clones of the patients.

The sample holds a few counts of this clonotype. No cognate antigen has been identified for it. At one boundary the junction diverges from the germline segment, which might be a read error. From the germline V gene, CDR1 is SNHLY and CDR2 is FYNNEI. The CDR3 covers 14 residues, taking in both the cysteine and the phenylalanine. Solely the CDR3 DNA is kept, with 42 bases framed from the first base. Genomic DNA served as template for TCR beta VDJ combination and CDR3 sequence profiling. TCR repertoire sequencing was run on an Illumina HiSeq 2000. The paper's data handling went like this. Repertoires were assessed using TRBV/TRBJ rearrangement plots, CDR3 size and DJ length profiles, and Simpson's diversity index. The most abundant DNA sequence in the deep sequencing data was defined as the immunodominant clone. CDR3 amino acid sequences were checked for sharing between subjects and were compared against published repertoires and the VDJdb database. TCRdb handled the public reads itself, with Q25 trimming in fastp and clone calling in MiXCR, and kept productive beta chains. Every distinct CDR3 protein forms one entry, paired with its most common genes and DNA. TCRdb, not the original authors, processed these V and J calls. Across this sample there are about 200,000 distinct CDR3 sequences, with around 49% seen only once. 15% to 20% of the sample is held by the ten biggest clonotypes.

Flow cytometry had shown CD8+CD57+ cell expansion in the patients selected for sequencing. Every patient had a diagnosis of severe acquired aplastic anemia based on International Study of Aplastic Anemia and Agranulocytosis and Camitta criteria. No therapy had been received by the patients at the time of blood sampling. The study deep-sequenced TCR repertoires of sorted CD4+ and CD8+ blood T cells from severe aplastic anemia patients and healthy subjects. Patients were enrolled in the USA under clinicaltrials.gov protocols 00001620, 01623167, 00001397, 00071045, 00081523 and 00961064. Ficoll-Paque density gradient centrifugation was used to isolate peripheral blood mononuclear cells. CD4+ and CD8+ T cells were sorted by FACS or magnetic beads before DNA extraction.

The sequenced material came from sorted CD4+, CD8+, or CD8+CD57+ T cells (not recorded which) from PBMCs. The chain employs TRBV2 and TRBJ1-6, with no confidently assigned D gene. The clonotype originates from a human donor with aplastic anemia. The sequenced DNA is TGTGCCCTACGCCGGCAACCCTATAATTTACCCCTCCACTTT. This translates into CALRRQPYNLPLHF.